This paragraph covers one T cell receptor beta chain sequence. At the DNA level, this CDR3 is encoded by other sequences in the same sample as well. These data belong to a study of cytomegalovirus exposure and HLA in healthy donors. Background on the study: Of around 400 genotyped donors, roughly 81% grouped in the Caucasian-associated ancestry cluster.

Use of 60 Vbeta and 13 Jbeta primers characterized the PCR. Assay: immunoSEQ multiplex PCR; the TCRdb copy retains only in-frame clones and omits some. The top ten hold around 2% of the sample, which has just over 150,000 clones, around 74% seen once. Germline CDR1 and CDR2: SGHRS and YFSETQ. V lost 0 bases to trimming and J lost 3 bases; unmatched junction nucleotides: 2. The length of the CDR3 is 15 residues. The TCR was taken from a female donor in good health and CMV-seronegative. V usage is TRBV5-1 and J usage is TRBJ2-5; 10 bases are shared with TRBD1. The source material was PBMCs. The CDR3 DNA is TGCGCCAGCAGCTTGGGGGGGACAGGGGAAGAGACCCAGTACTTC. Its protein product is CASSLGGTGEETQYF.